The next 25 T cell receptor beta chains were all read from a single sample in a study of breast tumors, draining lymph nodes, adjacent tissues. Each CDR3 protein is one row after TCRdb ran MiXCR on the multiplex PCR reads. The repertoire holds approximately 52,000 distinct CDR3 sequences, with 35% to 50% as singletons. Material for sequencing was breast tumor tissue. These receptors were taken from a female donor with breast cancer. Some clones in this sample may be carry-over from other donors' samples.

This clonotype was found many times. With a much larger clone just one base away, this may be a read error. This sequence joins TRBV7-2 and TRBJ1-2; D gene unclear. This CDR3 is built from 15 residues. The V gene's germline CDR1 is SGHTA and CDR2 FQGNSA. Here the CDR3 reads CASSPTAPSNYGYPF. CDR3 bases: TGTGCCAGCAGCCCGACCGCACCCTCTAACTATGGCTACCCCTTC.

CDR3 nucleotide sequence: TGCGCCAGCAGCTTGGGGACAGGGTATCACGAGCATTTT. Translated: CASSLGTGYHEHF. The genes are TRBV5-1 and TRBJ1-5; 8 bases line up with TRBD1. Germline lookup yields CDR1 SGHRS and CDR2 YFSETQ. Losses at the gene ends were 0 bases for V and 14 bases for J; bases not matched to a gene: 7. This CDR3 has 13 amino acids.

The CDR3 loop is CASSSGTSGSAVRETQYF. In nucleotides, the CDR3 is TGTGCCAGCAGCTCCGGGACTAGCGGGAGTGCGGTTAGGGAGACCCAGTACTTC. The chain has TRBV7-3 and TRBJ2-5; 14 bases map to TRBD2. The CDR3 is 18 amino acids. Germline V gene lookup returns CDR1 SGHTA and CDR2 FQGTGA. V shed 4 bases and J 5 bases; nucleotides not matched to a gene: 12.

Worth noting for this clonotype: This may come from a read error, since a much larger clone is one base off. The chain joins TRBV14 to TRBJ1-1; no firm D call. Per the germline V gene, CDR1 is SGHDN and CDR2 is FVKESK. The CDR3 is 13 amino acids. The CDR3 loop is CASSQDQNTEDFF. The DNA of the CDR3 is TGTGCCAGCAGCCAAGACCAAAACACTGAAGATTTCTTT.

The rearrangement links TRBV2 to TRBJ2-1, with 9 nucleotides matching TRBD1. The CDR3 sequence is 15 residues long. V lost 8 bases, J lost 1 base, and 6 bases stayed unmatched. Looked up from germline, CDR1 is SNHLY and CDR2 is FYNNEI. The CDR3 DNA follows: TGTGCCAGCGCACCAGGGACAGGGTCCTACAATGAGCAGTTCTTC. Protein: CASAPGTGSYNEQFF.

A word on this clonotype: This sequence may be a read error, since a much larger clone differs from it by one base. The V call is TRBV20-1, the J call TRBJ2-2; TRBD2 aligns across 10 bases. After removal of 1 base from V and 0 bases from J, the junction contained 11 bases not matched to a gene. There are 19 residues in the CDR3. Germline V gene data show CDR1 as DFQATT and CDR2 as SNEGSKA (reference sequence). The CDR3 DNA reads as TGCAGTGCTAGAGCAAGTCTAGCGGGAGCGCGTTCGAACACCGGGGAGCTGTTTTTT. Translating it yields CSARASLAGARSNTGELFF.

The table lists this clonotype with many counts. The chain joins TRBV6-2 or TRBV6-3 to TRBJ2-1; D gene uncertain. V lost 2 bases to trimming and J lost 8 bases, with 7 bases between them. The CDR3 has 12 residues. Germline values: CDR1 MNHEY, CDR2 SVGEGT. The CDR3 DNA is TGTGCCAGCAGTTACCCAACGGATGAGCAGTTCTTC. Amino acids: CASSYPTDEQFF.

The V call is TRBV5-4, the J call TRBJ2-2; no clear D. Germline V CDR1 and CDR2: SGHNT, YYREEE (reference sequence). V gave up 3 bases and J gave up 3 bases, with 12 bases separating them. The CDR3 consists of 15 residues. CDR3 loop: CASSSLRLDTGELFF. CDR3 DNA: TGTGCCAGCAGCTCTCTTCGGTTGGACACCGGGGAGCTGTTTTTT.

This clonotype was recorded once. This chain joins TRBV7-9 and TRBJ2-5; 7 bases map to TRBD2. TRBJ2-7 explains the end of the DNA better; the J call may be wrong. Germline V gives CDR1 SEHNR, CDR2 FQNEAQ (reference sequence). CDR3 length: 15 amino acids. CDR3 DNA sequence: TGTGCCAGCAGCTTAGCCCCCGGGAGGAACTACGAGCAGTACTTC. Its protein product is CASSLAPGRNYEQYF.

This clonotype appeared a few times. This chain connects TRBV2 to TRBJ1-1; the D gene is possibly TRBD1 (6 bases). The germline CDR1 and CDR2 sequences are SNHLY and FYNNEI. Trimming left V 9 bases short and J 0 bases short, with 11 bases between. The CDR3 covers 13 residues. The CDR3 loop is CASIQGMNTEAFF. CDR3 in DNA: TGTGCCAGTATTCAGGGGATGAACACTGAAGCTTTCTTT.

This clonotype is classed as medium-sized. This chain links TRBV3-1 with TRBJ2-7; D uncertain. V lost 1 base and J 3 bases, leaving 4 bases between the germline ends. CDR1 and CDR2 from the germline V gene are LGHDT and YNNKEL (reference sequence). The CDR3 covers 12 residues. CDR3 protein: CASSQVNYEQYF. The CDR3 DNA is TGTGCCAGCAGCCAAGTGAACTACGAGCAGTACTTC.

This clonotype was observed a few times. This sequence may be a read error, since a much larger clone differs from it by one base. The CDR3 loop is CASSHSAGQPQHF. The CDR3 DNA reads TGTGCCAGCAGTCACTCAGCCGGTCAGCCCCAGCATTTT. The chain links TRBV6-2 or TRBV6-3 to TRBJ1-5; D call uncertain. In germline, CDR1 is MNHEY, CDR2 SVGEGT. The CDR3 runs 13 residues.

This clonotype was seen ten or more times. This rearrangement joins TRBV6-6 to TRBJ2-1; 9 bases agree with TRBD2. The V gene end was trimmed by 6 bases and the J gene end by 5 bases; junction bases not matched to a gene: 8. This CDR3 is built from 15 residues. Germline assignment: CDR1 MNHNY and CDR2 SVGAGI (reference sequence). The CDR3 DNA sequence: TGTGCCAGCAGCGATCCGGGACTAGCAAACAATGAGCAGTTCTTC. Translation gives CASSDPGLANNEQFF.

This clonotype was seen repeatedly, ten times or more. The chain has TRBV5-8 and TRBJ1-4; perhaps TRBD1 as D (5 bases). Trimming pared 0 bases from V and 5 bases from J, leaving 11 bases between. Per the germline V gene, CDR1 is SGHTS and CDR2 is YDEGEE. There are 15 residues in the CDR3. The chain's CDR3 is CASSLAGEGNEKLFF. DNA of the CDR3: TGTGCCAGCAGCTTGGCGGGGGAAGGAAATGAAAAACTGTTTTTT.

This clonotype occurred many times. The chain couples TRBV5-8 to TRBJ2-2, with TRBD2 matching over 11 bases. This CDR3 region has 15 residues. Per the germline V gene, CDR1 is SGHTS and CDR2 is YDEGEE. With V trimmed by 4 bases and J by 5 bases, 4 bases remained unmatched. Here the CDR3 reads CASSPWTSGTGELFF. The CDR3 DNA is TGTGCCAGCAGCCCCTGGACTAGCGGGACCGGGGAGCTGTTTTTT.

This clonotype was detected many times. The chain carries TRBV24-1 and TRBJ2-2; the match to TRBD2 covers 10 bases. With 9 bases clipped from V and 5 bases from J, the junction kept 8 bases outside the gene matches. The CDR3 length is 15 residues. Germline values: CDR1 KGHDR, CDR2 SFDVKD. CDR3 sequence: CATGSLAGATGELFF. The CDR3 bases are TGTGCCACCGGCTCGCTAGCGGGAGCTACCGGGGAGCTGTTTTTT.

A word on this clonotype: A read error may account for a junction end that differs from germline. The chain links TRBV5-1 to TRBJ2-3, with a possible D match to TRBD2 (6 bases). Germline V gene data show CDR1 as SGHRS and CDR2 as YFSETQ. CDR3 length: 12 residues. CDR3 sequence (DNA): TGCGCCAGCAGTAACCCGGGAGATACGCACTATTTT. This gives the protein CASSNPGDTHYF.

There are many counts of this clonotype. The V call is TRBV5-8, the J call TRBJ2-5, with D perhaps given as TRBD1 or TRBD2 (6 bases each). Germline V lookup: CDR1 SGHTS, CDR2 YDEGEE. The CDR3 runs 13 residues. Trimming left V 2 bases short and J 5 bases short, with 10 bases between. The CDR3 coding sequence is TGTGCCAGCAGCTTCAAAGGGGGGGAGACCCAGTACTTC. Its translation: CASSFKGGETQYF.

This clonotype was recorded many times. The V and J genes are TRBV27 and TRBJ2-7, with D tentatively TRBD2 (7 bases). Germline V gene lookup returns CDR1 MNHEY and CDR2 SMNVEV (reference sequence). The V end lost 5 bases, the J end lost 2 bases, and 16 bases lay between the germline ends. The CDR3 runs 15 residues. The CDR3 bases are TGTGCCAGCAGTCAAGCGGGACACGAAGCCTACGAGCAGTACTTC. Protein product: CASSQAGHEAYEQYF.

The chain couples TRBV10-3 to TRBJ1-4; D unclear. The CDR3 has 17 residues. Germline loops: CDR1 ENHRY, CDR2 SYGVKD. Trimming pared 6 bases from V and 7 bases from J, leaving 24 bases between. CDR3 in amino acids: CAISPSAGSSISEKLFF. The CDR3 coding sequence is TGTGCCATCAGCCCTAGCGCGGGATCCAGTATCAGTGAAAAACTGTTTTTT.

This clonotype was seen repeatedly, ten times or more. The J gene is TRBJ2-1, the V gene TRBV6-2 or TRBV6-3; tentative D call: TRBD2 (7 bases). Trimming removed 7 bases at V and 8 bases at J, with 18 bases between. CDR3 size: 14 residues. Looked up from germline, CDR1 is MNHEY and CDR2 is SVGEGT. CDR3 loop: CASNARLGGDEQFF. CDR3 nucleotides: TGTGCCAGCAACGCAAGACTAGGGGGGGATGAGCAGTTCTTC.

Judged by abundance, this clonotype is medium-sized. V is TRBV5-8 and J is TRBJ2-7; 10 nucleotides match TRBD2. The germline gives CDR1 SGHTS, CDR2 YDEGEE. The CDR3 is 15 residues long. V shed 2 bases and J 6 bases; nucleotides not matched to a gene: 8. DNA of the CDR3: TGTGCCAGCAGCTTTACTAGCGGGATGAGAGGCGAGCAGTACTTC. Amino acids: CASSFTSGMRGEQYF.

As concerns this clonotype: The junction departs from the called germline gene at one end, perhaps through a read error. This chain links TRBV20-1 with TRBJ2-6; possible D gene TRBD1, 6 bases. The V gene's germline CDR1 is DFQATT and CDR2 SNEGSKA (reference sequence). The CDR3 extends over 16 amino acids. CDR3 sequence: CSARDSLRSAANVLTF. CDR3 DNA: TGCAGTGCTAGGGACAGCCTAAGGTCTGCGGCCAACGTCCTGACTTTC.

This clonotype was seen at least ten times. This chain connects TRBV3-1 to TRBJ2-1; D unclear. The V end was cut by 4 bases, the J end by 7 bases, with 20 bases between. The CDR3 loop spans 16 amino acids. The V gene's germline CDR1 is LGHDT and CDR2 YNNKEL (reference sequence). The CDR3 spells CASSRGSYSTGNEQFF. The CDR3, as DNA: TGTGCCAGCAGCCGAGGCTCCTATAGCACGGGTAATGAGCAGTTCTTC.

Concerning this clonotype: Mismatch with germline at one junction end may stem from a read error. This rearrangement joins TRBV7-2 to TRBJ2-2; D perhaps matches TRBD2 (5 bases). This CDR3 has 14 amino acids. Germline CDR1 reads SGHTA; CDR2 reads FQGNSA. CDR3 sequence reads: CASSLVGMSGELVF. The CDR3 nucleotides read TGTGCCAGCAGCCTAGTAGGCATGTCCGGGGAGCTGGTTTTT.